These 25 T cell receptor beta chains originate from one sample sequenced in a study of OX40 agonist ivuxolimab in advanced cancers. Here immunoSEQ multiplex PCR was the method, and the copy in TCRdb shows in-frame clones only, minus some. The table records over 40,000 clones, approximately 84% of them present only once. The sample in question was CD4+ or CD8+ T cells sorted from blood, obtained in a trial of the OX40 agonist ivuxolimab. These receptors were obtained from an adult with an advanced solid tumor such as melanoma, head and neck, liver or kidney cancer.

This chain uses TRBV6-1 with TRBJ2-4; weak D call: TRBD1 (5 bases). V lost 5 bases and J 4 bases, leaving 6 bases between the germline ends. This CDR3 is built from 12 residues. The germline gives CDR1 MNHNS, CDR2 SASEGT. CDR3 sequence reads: CASSSGKNIQYF. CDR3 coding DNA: TGTGCCAGCAGTTCAGGGAAAAACATTCAGTACTTC.

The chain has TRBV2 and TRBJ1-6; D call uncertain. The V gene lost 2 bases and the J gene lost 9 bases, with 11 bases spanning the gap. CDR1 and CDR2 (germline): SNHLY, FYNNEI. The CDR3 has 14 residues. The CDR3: CASSEYKRASPLHF. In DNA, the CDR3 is TGTGCCAGCAGTGAATATAAGAGAGCTTCACCCCTCCACTTT.

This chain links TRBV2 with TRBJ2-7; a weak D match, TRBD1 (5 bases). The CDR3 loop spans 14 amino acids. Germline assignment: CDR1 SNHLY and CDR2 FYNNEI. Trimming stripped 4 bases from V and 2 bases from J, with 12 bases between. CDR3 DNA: TGTGCCAGCAGTGCTGGCAGGGCCCCCTACGAGCAGTACTTC. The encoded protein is CASSAGRAPYEQYF.

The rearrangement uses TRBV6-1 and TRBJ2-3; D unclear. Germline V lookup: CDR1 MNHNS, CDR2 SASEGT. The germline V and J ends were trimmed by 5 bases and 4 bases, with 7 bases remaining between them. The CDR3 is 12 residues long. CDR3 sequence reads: CASSSPPDTQYF. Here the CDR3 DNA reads TGTGCCAGCAGTTCCCCCCCAGATACGCAGTATTTT.

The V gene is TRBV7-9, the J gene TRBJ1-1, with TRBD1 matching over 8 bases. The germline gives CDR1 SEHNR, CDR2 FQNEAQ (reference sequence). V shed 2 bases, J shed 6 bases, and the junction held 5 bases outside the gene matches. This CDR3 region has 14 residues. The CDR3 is CASSLMTGVPEAFF. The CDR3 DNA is TGTGCCAGCAGCTTAATGACAGGGGTGCCTGAAGCTTTCTTT.

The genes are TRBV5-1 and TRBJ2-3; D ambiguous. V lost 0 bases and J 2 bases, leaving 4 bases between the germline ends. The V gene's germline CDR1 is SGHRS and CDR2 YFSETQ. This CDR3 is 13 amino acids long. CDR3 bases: TGCGCCAGCAGCTTGGGAACCACAGATACGCAGTATTTT. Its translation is CASSLGTTDTQYF.

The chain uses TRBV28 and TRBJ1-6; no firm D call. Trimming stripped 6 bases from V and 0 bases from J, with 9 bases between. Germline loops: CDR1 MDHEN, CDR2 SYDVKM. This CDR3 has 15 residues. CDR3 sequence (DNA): TGTGCCAGCAGGTCCCAGAGCTCCTATAATTCACCCCTCCACTTT. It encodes CASRSQSSYNSPLHF.

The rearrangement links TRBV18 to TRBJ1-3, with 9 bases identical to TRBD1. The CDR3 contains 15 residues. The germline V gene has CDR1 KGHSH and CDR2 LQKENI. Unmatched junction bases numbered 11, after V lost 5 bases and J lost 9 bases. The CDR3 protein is CASSTETGGRGTIYF. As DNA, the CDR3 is TGTGCCAGCTCAACCGAAACAGGGGGCCGGGGCACCATATATTTT.

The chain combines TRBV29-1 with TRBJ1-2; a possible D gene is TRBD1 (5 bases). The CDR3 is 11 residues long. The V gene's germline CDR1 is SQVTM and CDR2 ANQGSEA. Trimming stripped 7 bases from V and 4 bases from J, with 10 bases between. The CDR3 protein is CSARGGYGYTF. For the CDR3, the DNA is TGCAGCGCCCGGGGGGGCTATGGCTACACCTTC.

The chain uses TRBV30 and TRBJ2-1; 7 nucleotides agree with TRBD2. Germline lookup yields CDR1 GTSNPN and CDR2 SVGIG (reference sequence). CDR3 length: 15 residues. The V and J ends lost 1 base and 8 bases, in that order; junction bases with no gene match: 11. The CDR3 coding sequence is TGTGCCTGGAGTGGGGATAGAGGGAGGGTGGATGAGCAGTTCTTC. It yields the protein CAWSGDRGRVDEQFF. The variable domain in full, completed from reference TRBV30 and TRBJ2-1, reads SQTIHQWPATLVQPVGSPLSLECTVEGTSNPNLYWYRQAAGRGLQLLFYSVGIGQISSEVPQNLSASRPQDRQFILSSKKLLLSDSGFYLCAWSGDRGRVDEQFFGPGTRLTVL.

CDR3: CASSDGNQPQHF. CDR3 nucleotide sequence: TGTGCCAGCAGTGATGGGAATCAGCCCCAGCATTTT. The rearrangement links TRBV6-5 to TRBJ1-5; D ambiguous. Germline V lookup: CDR1 MNHEY, CDR2 SVGAGI. Trimming pared 5 bases from V and 4 bases from J, leaving 6 bases between. This CDR3 comprises 12 residues.

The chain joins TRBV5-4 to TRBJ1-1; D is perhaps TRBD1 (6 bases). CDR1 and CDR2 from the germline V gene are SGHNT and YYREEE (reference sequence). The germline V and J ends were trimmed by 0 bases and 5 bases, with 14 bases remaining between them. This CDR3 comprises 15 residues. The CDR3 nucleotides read TGTGCCAGCAGCTTGGGGGGAGGGGGATGGACTGAAGCTTTCTTT. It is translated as CASSLGGGGWTEAFF.

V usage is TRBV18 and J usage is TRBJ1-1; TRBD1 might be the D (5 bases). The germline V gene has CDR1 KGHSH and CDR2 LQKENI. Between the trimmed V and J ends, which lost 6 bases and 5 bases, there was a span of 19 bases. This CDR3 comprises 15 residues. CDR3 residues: CASSNDGGRGTEAFF. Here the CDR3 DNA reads TGTGCCAGCTCCAACGATGGGGGGAGAGGGACTGAAGCTTTCTTT.

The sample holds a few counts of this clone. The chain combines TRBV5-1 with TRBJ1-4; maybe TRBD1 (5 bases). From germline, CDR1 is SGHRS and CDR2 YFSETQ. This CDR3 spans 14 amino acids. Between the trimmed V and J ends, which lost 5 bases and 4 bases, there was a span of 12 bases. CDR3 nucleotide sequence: TGCGCCAGCAGGCGGGACGGTGGTAATGAAAAACTGTTTTTT. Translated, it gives CASRRDGGNEKLFF.

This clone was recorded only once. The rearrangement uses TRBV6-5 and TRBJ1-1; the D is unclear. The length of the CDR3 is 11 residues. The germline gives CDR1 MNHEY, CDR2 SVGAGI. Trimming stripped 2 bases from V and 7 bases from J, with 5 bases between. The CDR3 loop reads CASSYGFEAFF. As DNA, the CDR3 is TGTGCCAGCAGTTACGGGTTTGAAGCTTTCTTT.

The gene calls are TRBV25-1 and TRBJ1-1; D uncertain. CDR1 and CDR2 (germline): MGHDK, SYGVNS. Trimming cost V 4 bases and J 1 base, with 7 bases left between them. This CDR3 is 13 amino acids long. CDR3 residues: CASSASGNTEAFF. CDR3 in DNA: TGTGCCAGCAGTGCCTCAGGGAACACTGAAGCTTTCTTT.

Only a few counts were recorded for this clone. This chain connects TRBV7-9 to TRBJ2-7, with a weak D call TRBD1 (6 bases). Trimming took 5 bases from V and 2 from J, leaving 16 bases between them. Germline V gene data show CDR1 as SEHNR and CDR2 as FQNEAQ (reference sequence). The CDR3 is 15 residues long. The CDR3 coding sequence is TGTGCCAGCAGCGCGCCGGGACACGGGACCTACGAGCAGTACTTC. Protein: CASSAPGHGTYEQYF.

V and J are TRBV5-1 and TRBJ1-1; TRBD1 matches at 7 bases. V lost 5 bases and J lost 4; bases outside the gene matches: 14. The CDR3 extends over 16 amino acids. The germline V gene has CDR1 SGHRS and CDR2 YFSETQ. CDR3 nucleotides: TGCGCCAGCAGTTCAATCCTACAGGGGCCCGTCACTGAAGCTTTCTTT. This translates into CASSSILQGPVTEAFF.

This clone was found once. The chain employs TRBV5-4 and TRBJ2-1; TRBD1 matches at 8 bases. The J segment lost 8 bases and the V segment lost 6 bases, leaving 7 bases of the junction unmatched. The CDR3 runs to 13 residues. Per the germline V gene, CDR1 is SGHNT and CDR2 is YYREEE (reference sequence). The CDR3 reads CASTQGARDEQFF. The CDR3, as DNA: TGTGCCAGCACCCAGGGGGCGCGGGATGAGCAGTTCTTC.

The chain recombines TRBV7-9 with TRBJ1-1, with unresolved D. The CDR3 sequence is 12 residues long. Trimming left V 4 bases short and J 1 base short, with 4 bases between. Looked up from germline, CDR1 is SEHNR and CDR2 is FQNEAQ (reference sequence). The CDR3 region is CASSSQNTEAFF. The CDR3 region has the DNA TGTGCCAGCAGCTCCCAGAACACTGAAGCTTTCTTT. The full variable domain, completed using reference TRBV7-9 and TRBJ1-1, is DTGVSQNPRHKITKRGQNVTFRCDPISEHNRLYWYRQTLGQGPEFLTYFQNEAQLEKSRLLSDRFSAERPKGSFSTLEIQRTEQGDSAMYLCASSSQNTEAFFGQGTRLTVV.

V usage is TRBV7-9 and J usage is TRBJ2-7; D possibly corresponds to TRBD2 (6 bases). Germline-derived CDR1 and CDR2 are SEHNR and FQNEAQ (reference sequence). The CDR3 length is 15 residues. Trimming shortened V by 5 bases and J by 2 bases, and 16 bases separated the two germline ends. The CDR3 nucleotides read TGTGCCAGCAGCCAAGCCCGGGACTCCCCCTACGAGCAGTACTTC. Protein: CASSQARDSPYEQYF.

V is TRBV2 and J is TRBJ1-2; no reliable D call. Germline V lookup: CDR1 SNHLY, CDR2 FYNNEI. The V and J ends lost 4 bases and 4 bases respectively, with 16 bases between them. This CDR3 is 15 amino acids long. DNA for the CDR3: TGTGCCAGCAGTGGAAGTCAGGCAGCGAGCTATGGCTACACCTTC. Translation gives CASSGSQAASYGYTF.

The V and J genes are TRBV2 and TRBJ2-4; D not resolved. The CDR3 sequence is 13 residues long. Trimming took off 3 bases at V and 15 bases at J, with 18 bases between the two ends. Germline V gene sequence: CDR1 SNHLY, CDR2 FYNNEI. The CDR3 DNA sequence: TGTGCCAGCAGTGACACCGGATTCTCACCTCGGTACTTC. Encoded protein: CASSDTGFSPRYF.

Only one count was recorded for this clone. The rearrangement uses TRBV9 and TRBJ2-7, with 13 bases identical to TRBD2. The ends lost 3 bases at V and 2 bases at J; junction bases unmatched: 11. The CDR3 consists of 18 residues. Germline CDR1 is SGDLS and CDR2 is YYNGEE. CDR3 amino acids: CASSGGQTSGRSTYEQYF. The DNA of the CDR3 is TGTGCCAGCAGCGGCGGGCAGACTAGCGGGAGGTCAACCTACGAGCAGTACTTC.

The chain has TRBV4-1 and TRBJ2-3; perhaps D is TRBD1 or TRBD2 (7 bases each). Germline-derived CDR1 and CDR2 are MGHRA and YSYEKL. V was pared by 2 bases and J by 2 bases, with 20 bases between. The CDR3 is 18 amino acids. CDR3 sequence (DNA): TGCGCCAGCAGCCAAAAACAGGGTCAGGGGGGGGTCACAGATACGCAGTATTTT. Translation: CASSQKQGQGGVTDTQYF.